The text below deals with one TCR beta chain. Produced via immunoSEQ multiplex PCR; TCRdb's table is partial and in-frame only. Of 200,000 to 250,000 clones in the sample, around 90% were seen once. This specimen belongs to a study of blood T cell repertoires in COVID-19. Overall study context: Italy, Spain and the United States were the sources of the convalescent and acute COVID-19 samples. From T cells, B-cell-depleted T cells, or PBMCs came the material, which was cDNA or gDNA.

This CDR3 is built from 15 residues. Germline values: CDR1 MNHEY, CDR2 SMNVEV (reference sequence). V shed 2 bases and J shed 4 bases, with 14 bases lying between them. The chain carries TRBV27 and TRBJ1-2; no definite D call. The sequence was collected from a man younger than 35 with active or convalescent COVID-19. Source material: peripheral blood. CDR3: CASSLNGDLGYGYTF. In DNA, the CDR3 is TGTGCCAGCAGTTTAAACGGGGATCTAGGCTATGGCTACACCTTC.